Detailed here is one T cell receptor (beta chain). The authors' processing: Nucleated cell number was recorded as an estimate derived from reference gene primer amplification. Method: immunoSEQ multiplex PCR; TCRdb's copy keeps in-frame clones and lacks some. V, J and clone size are taken as reported in that table, and D and trimming were inferred from the DNA itself. The sample yields 100,000 or so clones, 65% to 80% seen once. This entry comes from a study of blood T cell repertoires in COVID-19. About the study: The United States, Italy and Spain supplied acute and convalescent COVID-19 samples. Sources were T cells, B-cell-depleted T cells, or PBMCs; the material itself was cDNA or gDNA.

Germline V lookup: CDR1 MGHDK, CDR2 SYGVNS. The CDR3 has 15 amino acids. V lost 1 base and J lost 4, with 13 bases in between. Sequenced: peripheral blood. V and J are TRBV25-1 and TRBJ2-5; a possible D gene is TRBD2 (7 bases). The TCR comes from a woman in her seventies with acute or convalescent COVID-19. CDR3 residues: CASSEWKGGAETQYF. CDR3 coding DNA: TGTGCCAGCAGTGAATGGAAGGGGGGGGCAGAGACCCAGTACTTC.